These 10 T cell receptor beta chains were sequenced from one sample in a study of sequential checkpoint blockade in melanoma. Generated by immunoSEQ multiplex PCR, the TCRdb table keeps only in-frame clones and is missing some. Here the sample spans fewer than 20,000 clones, 60% to 75% being singletons. Treatment indicated: randomized to nivolumab then ipilimumab (arm A) or the reverse (arm B). The sample here was tumor tissue (inferred from file names), taken from a patient given nivolumab and ipilimumab in sequence. The receptors come from a human donor with melanoma.

The chain employs TRBV11-3 and TRBJ2-3; weak D call: TRBD2 (6 bases). V was clipped by 5 bases and J by 4 bases, with 13 bases between them. Germline V gene sequence: CDR1 SGHNT, CDR2 YENEEA. The CDR3 length is 14 residues. This chain's CDR3 is CASSPRGGADTQYF. In DNA form, the CDR3 reads TGTGCCAGCAGCCCGCGGGGAGGAGCAGATACGCAGTATTTT.

This chain joins TRBV5-1 and TRBJ1-1; D ambiguous. Germline CDR1 SGHRS, CDR2 YFSETQ. Trimming took off 4 bases at V and 2 bases at J, with 12 bases between the two ends. This CDR3 is 14 amino acids long. The CDR3 loop is CASSVPSGNTEAFF. The CDR3 region has the DNA TGCGCCAGCAGCGTTCCCTCGGGTAACACTGAAGCTTTCTTT.

The V gene is TRBV11-3, the J gene TRBJ2-1; D could derive from TRBD1 or TRBD2 (6 bases each). This CDR3 has 14 residues. In germline, CDR1 is SGHNT, CDR2 YENEEA. V lost 5 bases, J lost 8 bases, and 16 bases lay in between. The CDR3 DNA sequence: TGTGCCAGCAGCCCAAGAGGGGGGAAGGATGAGCAGTTCTTC. It codes for CASSPRGGKDEQFF.

This chain connects TRBV19 to TRBJ1-5; TRBD1 matches 7 bases. V dropped 3 bases and J dropped 0; count of bases not matched to a gene: 14. This CDR3 comprises 19 residues. Germline CDR1 is LNHDA and CDR2 is SQIVND (reference sequence). DNA for the CDR3: TGTGCCAGTAGTATTCTCCCGGGACAGCAACTATATAGCAATCAGCCCCAGCATTTT. It codes for CASSILPGQQLYSNQPQHF.

The chain joins TRBV5-1 to TRBJ2-2; maybe TRBD2 (5 bases). The CDR3 covers 16 residues. The germline V gene has CDR1 SGHRS and CDR2 YFSETQ. V was pared by 2 bases and J by 0 bases, with 11 bases between. CDR3 DNA sequence: TGCGCCAGCAGCTTACAACAGACTACGAACACCGGGGAGCTGTTTTTT. As protein: CASSLQQTTNTGELFF.

This chain joins TRBV9 and TRBJ2-3; D is unresolved. Trimming took 5 bases from V and 4 from J, leaving 11 bases between them. This CDR3 has 13 residues. Germline V gene sequence: CDR1 SGDLS, CDR2 YYNGEE. The CDR3 protein is CASRGSGADTQYF. CDR3 DNA sequence: TGTGCCAGCAGAGGATCTGGAGCAGATACGCAGTATTTT.

The genes are TRBV5-1 and TRBJ1-3, with D perhaps matching TRBD1 (6 bases). Trimming took off 0 bases at V and 3 bases at J, with 13 bases between the two ends. The CDR3 has 16 amino acids. Germline V gene lookup returns CDR1 SGHRS and CDR2 YFSETQ. The CDR3 sequence: CASSLAGAGLGNTIYF. Written as DNA, the CDR3 is TGCGCCAGCAGCTTGGCGGGGGCAGGGCTTGGAAACACCATATATTTT.

This clone was observed once. The chain couples TRBV29-1 to TRBJ1-5; the D is unclear. V was shortened by 4 bases and J by 3 bases, with 10 bases between the two germline ends. CDR3 length: 13 residues. Germline V gene sequence: CDR1 SQVTM, CDR2 ANQGSEA. The CDR3 region is CSVGPRPNQPQHF. The CDR3 DNA follows: TGCAGCGTTGGCCCTCGGCCCAATCAGCCCCAGCATTTT.

V is TRBV5-1 and J is TRBJ1-2; the D is unclear. Trimming left V 0 bases short and J 5 bases short, with 14 bases between. Looked up from germline, CDR1 is SGHRS and CDR2 is YFSETQ. The CDR3 covers 15 residues. CDR3 sequence: CASSLGQAEPYGYTF. The DNA for the CDR3 is TGCGCCAGCAGCTTGGGGCAGGCCGAGCCATATGGCTACACCTTC.

The rearrangement uses TRBV9 and TRBJ1-1; D is perhaps TRBD1 (6 bases). Germline CDR1 reads SGDLS; CDR2 reads YYNGEE. This CDR3 region has 13 residues. V shed 8 bases and J shed 1 base, with 12 bases lying between them. DNA for the CDR3: TGTGCCAGTATATGGACAGAGAACACTGAAGCTTTCTTT. Its protein product is CASIWTENTEAFF.